These T cell receptor beta chains were read from a single sample in a study of CD8 T cells in ankylosing spondylitis. Each CDR3 protein is one row after TCRdb ran MiXCR on the 5' RACE reads. The table shows more than 250,000 distinct CDR3 sequences, with 11% occurring only once. The sample comprised blood, either unsorted or a sorted T cell fraction (not recorded which). These receptors were taken from a female donor with ankylosing spondylitis or in good health (not recorded which). CDR3s include the opening cysteine and the closing phenylalanine or tryptophan. A D gene is named only where the DNA matches it firmly. Part of the rows lack a size; the others show once, few, many or a class for expanded clones.

V gene	J gene	clone size	D gene	CDR3 protein	CDR3 DNA
TRBV5-5	TRBJ2-7	.	.	CASSSTPGDGYEQYF	TGTGCCAGCAGCTCCACACCCGGGGACGGTTACGAGCAGTACTTC
TRBV5-1	TRBJ2-7	many	.	CASSLADSRTHEQYF	TGCGCCAGCAGCTTGGCGGACTCTCGCACCCACGAGCAGTACTTC
TRBV7-6	TRBJ2-3	.	TRBD2	CASSFSRGGDTQYF	TGTGCCAGCAGCTTCTCGCGGGGGGGAGATACGCAGTATTTT
TRBV18	TRBJ2-7	many	TRBD1	CASSPGQGGFYEQYF	TGTGCCAGCTCACCGGGACAGGGGGGCTTCTACGAGCAGTACTTC
TRBV20-1	TRBJ1-2	many	.	CSASTQNGYGYTF	TGCAGTGCTAGTACACAGAACGGCTATGGCTACACCTTC
TRBV7-3	TRBJ2-2	.	.	CASSLSPGSARTGELFF	TGTGCCAGCAGCTTATCCCCAGGATCGGCTAGAACCGGGGAGCTGTTTTTT
TRBV19	TRBJ2-1	.	TRBD1	CASSSRDRGLYNEQFF	TGTGCCAGTAGTTCCCGTGACAGGGGGCTCTACAATGAGCAGTTCTTC
TRBV11-2	TRBJ2-5	few	.	CASSPTLVALETQYF	TGTGCCAGCAGCCCCACCTTAGTAGCGTTAGAGACCCAGTACTTC
TRBV6-6	TRBJ1-5	many	.	CASSFTFGQPQHF	TGTGCCAGCAGCTTCACCTTTGGTCAGCCCCAGCATTTT
TRBV5-1	TRBJ2-3	many	TRBD2	CASSTGTSGGPNPDTQYF	TGCGCCAGCAGCACCGGGACTAGCGGGGGGCCCAATCCGGATACGCAGTATTTT
TRBV27	TRBJ1-1	.	.	CASSLFGRGRGRGGTEAFF	TGTGCCAGCAGTTTATTCGGTCGCGGCCGGGGGCGCGGAGGCACTGAAGCTTTCTTT
TRBV19	TRBJ1-1	.	TRBD1	CASRRQGWSEAFF	TGTGCCAGTAGACGACAGGGATGGTCTGAAGCTTTCTTT
TRBV12-3/TRBV12-4	TRBJ2-3	many	.	CASSFSGRAHTDTQYF	TGTGCCAGCAGTTTTAGTGGTCGGGCCCACACAGATACGCAGTATTTT
TRBV7-9	TRBJ1-2	many	.	CASSLAAGNGYTF	TGTGCCAGCAGCTTAGCGGCAGGGAATGGCTACACCTTC
TRBV20-1	TRBJ2-4	many	TRBD2	CSASGEGNIQYF	TGCAGTGCTAGCGGGGAGGGCAACATTCAGTACTTC
TRBV29-1	TRBJ2-5	few	.	CSVQLTRTVNQETQYF	TGCAGCGTCCAGCTCACGCGGACAGTCAATCAAGAGACCCAGTACTTC
TRBV20-1	TRBJ2-7	many	TRBD2	CSATKAGPSYEQYF	TGCAGTGCTACTAAAGCGGGACCCTCCTACGAGCAGTACTTC
TRBV5-6	TRBJ2-3	many	.	CASSFSRDTQYF	TGTGCCAGCAGCTTCTCGCGGGATACGCAGTATTTT
TRBV20-1	TRBJ1-2	few	.	CSARVDTRRSITF	TGCAGTGCTAGAGTTGACACGAGGAGGTCTATAACCTTC
TRBV12-3/TRBV12-4	TRBJ2-1	many	.	CASSSDSLYNEQFF	TGTGCCAGCAGTTCGGACAGCCTCTACAATGAGCAGTTCTTC
TRBV7-2	TRBJ2-2	many	TRBD2	CASSLGLPIGLAGGTGELFF	TGTGCCAGCAGCTTAGGGCTCCCCATCGGACTAGCGGGAGGAACCGGGGAGCTGTTTTTT
TRBV6-6	TRBJ2-1	many	.	CASSYTDYNEQFF	TGTGCCAGCAGTTATACGGATTACAATGAGCAGTTCTTC
TRBV7-2	TRBJ1-1	.	.	CASSSGPIYAAFF	TGTGCCAGCAGCTCCGGTCCCATATACGCGGCTTTCTTT
TRBV18	TRBJ2-5	many	TRBD1	CASSPLDRGETQYF	TGTGCCAGCTCACCTTTGGACAGGGGAGAGACCCAGTACTTC
TRBV6-1	TRBJ2-3	many	.	CASSDWRGEGTDTQYF	TGTGCCAGCAGTGATTGGCGGGGAGAGGGAACAGATACGCAGTATTTT
TRBV7-2	TRBJ1-1	many	.	CATNVQGGTEAFF	TGTGCCACAAACGTACAGGGAGGCACTGAAGCTTTCTTT
TRBV15	TRBJ2-1	many	.	CATSRKGNEQFF	TGTGCCACCAGCAGAAAAGGGAATGAGCAGTTCTTC
TRBV11-2	TRBJ2-3	few	.	CASSRSGDTQYF	TGTGCCAGCAGCCGGAGTGGAGATACGCAGTATTTT
TRBV5-1	TRBJ2-2	many	.	CASSYSGPGTGELFF	TGCGCCAGCAGCTACAGCGGACCCGGCACCGGGGAGCTGTTTTTT
TRBV12-3/TRBV12-4	TRBJ2-5	few	.	CASSLNTETQYF	TGTGCCAGCAGTTTAAATACAGAGACCCAGTACTTC
TRBV20-1	TRBJ1-1	many	.	CSASFAAEGTEAFF	TGCAGTGCTAGTTTCGCGGCCGAGGGAACTGAAGCTTTCTTT
TRBV7-6	TRBJ2-1	.	.	CASTPPGSNEQFF	TGTGCCAGCACTCCCCCGGGTTCAAATGAGCAGTTCTTC
TRBV20-1	TRBJ2-7	many	.	CCTGDASYEQYF	TGTTGTACGGGGGACGCCTCCTACGAGCAGTACTTC
TRBV12-3/TRBV12-4	TRBJ1-1	many	TRBD1	CASTWTGKGSEAFF	TGTGCCAGCACCTGGACAGGGAAAGGCTCTGAAGCTTTCTTT
TRBV7-7	TRBJ2-3	.	TRBD1	CASSPGTGGADTQYF	TGTGCCAGCAGCCCCGGGACAGGGGGCGCAGATACGCAGTATTTT
TRBV20-1	TRBJ2-2	many	.	CSARALAGGELFF	TGCAGTGCAAGAGCGCTAGCTGGCGGGGAGCTGTTTTTT
TRBV27	TRBJ1-2	few	.	CASSSRTAVYGYTF	TGTGCCAGCAGTTCTCGGACAGCCGTCTATGGCTACACCTTC
TRBV6-1	TRBJ2-1	.	TRBD2	CASSISGRVRYNEQFF	TGTGCCAGCAGTATTAGCGGGAGGGTTCGGTACAATGAGCAGTTCTTC
TRBV28	TRBJ1-5	many	.	CASNTEQGRAQHF	TGTGCCAGCAATACGGAGCAAGGGAGGGCCCAGCATTTT
TRBV20-1	TRBJ2-7	.	TRBD2	CSATGGASSYEQYF	TGCAGTGCAACCGGGGGGGCGAGCTCCTACGAGCAGTACTTC
TRBV19	TRBJ1-5	many	TRBD1	CASSGRQGSLQPQHF	TGTGCCAGTAGTGGGAGACAGGGGTCTCTTCAGCCCCAGCATTTT
TRBV20-1	TRBJ2-5	many	TRBD2	CSAPPASGGLRETQYF	TGCAGTGCTCCCCCCGCGTCGGGAGGGTTGAGAGAGACCCAGTACTTC
TRBV5-1	TRBJ2-7	.	.	CASRREREQYF	TGCGCCAGCCGTAGGGAGAGGGAGCAGTACTTC
TRBV28	TRBJ1-5	many	.	CASSFTGFSGQPQHF	TGTGCCAGCAGTTTCACGGGGTTCTCTGGCCAGCCCCAGCATTTT
TRBV5-1	TRBJ2-1	many	TRBD1	CASSLGGQGYNEQFF	TGCGCCAGCAGCTTGGGAGGACAGGGTTACAATGAGCAGTTCTTC
TRBV24-1	TRBJ2-4	few	.	CATRPVPSEAKNIQYF	TGTGCCACCAGGCCCGTGCCCTCTGAAGCCAAAAACATTCAGTACTTC
TRBV4-1	TRBJ2-1	many	TRBD1	CASSPRQGIWDEQFF	TGCGCCAGCAGCCCTAGACAGGGCATTTGGGATGAGCAGTTCTTC
TRBV6-2/TRBV6-3	TRBJ2-2	many	TRBD2	CASSPGLAGITGELFF	TGTGCCAGCAGTCCTGGACTAGCGGGAATCACCGGGGAGCTGTTTTTT
TRBV28	TRBJ2-3	few	TRBD1	CASSRGTEGRADTQYF	TGTGCCAGCAGTCGTGGGACAGAAGGGCGGGCAGATACGCAGTATTTT
TRBV20-1	TRBJ1-6	few	.	CSAVNRPGYNSPLHF	TGCAGTGCTGTGAACAGACCTGGGTATAATTCACCCCTCCACTTT
TRBV5-1	TRBJ2-5	many	.	CASSRTWGETQYF	TGCGCCAGCAGCCGGACTTGGGGAGAGACCCAGTACTTC
TRBV6-1	TRBJ1-2	.	TRBD1	CASSRQGKNGYTF	TGTGCCAGCAGTCGACAGGGGAAGAATGGCTACACCTTC
TRBV12-3/TRBV12-4	TRBJ2-1	many	TRBD1	CATGGQVPSSYNEQFF	TGTGCCACCGGGGGACAGGTACCGAGCTCCTACAATGAGCAGTTCTTC
TRBV9	TRBJ2-5	.	.	CASSPNTVRQQETQYF	TGTGCCAGCAGCCCGAACACCGTACGACAACAAGAGACCCAGTACTTC
TRBV5-5	TRBJ2-7	many	.	CASSFVRNEQYF	TGTGCCAGCAGCTTTGTCAGGAACGAGCAGTACTTC
TRBV12-3/TRBV12-4	TRBJ1-6	once	TRBD1	CASSETGWSSYNSPLYF	TGTGCCAGCAGCGAGACAGGGTGGAGCTCCTATAATTCACCCCTCTACTTT
TRBV20-1	TRBJ1-2	many	.	CSASAQKTHYGYTF	TGCAGTGCTAGTGCACAGAAGACACACTATGGCTACACCTTC
TRBV20-1	TRBJ2-3	many	TRBD2	CSAREASGRGTDTQYF	TGCAGTGCTAGAGAGGCGAGCGGGAGGGGAACAGATACGCAGTATTTT
TRBV7-2	TRBJ2-7	many	.	CASSLDAYEQYF	TGTGCCAGCAGCTTAGATGCATACGAGCAGTACTTC
TRBV4-2	TRBJ2-4	many	TRBD1	CASSHGTDKNIQYF	TGTGCCAGCAGCCATGGGACAGACAAAAACATTCAGTACTTC